A selection of T cell receptor beta chains follows, all from one sample in a study of blood T cell repertoires in COVID-19. Some clones are missing from TCRdb's copy, which holds only in-frame ones; the method was immunoSEQ multiplex PCR. In the table there are some 400,000 clones, around 87% of which are singletons. Source material: peripheral blood. The receptors were gathered from a human donor in a cohort sampled during active COVID-19. CDR3s include the opening cysteine and the closing phenylalanine or tryptophan. A D gene is named only where the DNA matches it firmly. Rows may omit the clone size; those that give it use once, few, many or a size class.

v_call,j_call,d_call,clone_size,cdr3_aa,cdr3_nt
TRBV18,TRBJ1-1,TRBD1,.,CASSRGQGHTEAFF,TGTGCCAGCTCACGGGGACAGGGGCACACTGAAGCTTTCTTT
TRBV4-1,TRBJ2-1,TRBD2,many,CASKWDPSGGASEQFF,TGCGCCAGCAAGTGGGACCCTAGCGGGGGGGCCAGTGAGCAGTTCTTC
TRBV7-9,TRBJ1-1,.,.,CASSLTQGRAEAFF,TGTGCCAGCAGCTTGACTCAGGGGAGAGCTGAAGCTTTCTTT
TRBV10-3,TRBJ2-2,.,.,CATSLREKWAGELFF,TGTGCCACCAGCCTCCGGGAGAAGTGGGCCGGGGAGCTGTTTTTT
TRBV7-3,TRBJ2-1,TRBD1,.,CASSPGTEGHNEQFF,TGTGCCAGCAGCCCGGGGACAGAAGGACACAATGAGCAGTTCTTC
TRBV30,TRBJ1-4,.,.,CACFKGGNEKLFF,TGTGCCTGCTTCAAAGGGGGAAATGAAAAACTGTTTTTT
TRBV3-1/TRBV3-2,TRBJ1-6,TRBD1,.,CASSEGQNNSPLHF,TGTGCCAGCAGCGAGGGACAGAATAATTCACCCCTCCACTTT
TRBV19,TRBJ1-5,.,.,CASQGTLQPQHF,TGTGCCAGTCAGGGAACCCTTCAGCCCCAGCATTTT
TRBV6-1,TRBJ1-4,.,.,CASSDPPGGTNEKLFF,TGTGCCAGCAGTGATCCTCCCGGGGGAACTAATGAAAAACTGTTTTTT
TRBV2,TRBJ1-2,TRBD1,.,CASSEWQDRVKDGYTF,TGTGCCAGCAGTGAGTGGCAAGACAGGGTGAAAGATGGCTACACCTTC
TRBV6-2/TRBV6-3,TRBJ1-5,.,.,CASSYGGLGNQPQHF,TGTGCCAGCAGTTATGGGGGCCTGGGCAATCAGCCCCAGCATTTT
TRBV15,TRBJ1-4,TRBD1,.,CATSRWTGGGEKLFF,TGTGCCACCAGCAGGTGGACAGGGGGGGGTGAAAAACTGTTTTTT
TRBV5-4,TRBJ2-2,TRBD2,.,CASSPTAGGRATGELFF,TGTGCCAGCTCACCCACAGCGGGCGGGAGGGCCACCGGGGAGCTGTTTTTT
TRBV18,TRBJ2-7,.,.,CASSPVAGDEQYF,TGTGCCAGCTCACCAGTGGCAGGGGACGAGCAGTACTTC
TRBV6-5,TRBJ2-2,TRBD2,.,CASRGLAVTGELFF,TGTGCCAGCAGGGGACTAGCGGTCACCGGGGAGCTGTTTTTT
TRBV5-1,TRBJ2-5,.,.,CASSLGAGPETQYF,TGCGCCAGCAGCTTGGGGGCAGGGCCGGAGACCCAGTACTTC